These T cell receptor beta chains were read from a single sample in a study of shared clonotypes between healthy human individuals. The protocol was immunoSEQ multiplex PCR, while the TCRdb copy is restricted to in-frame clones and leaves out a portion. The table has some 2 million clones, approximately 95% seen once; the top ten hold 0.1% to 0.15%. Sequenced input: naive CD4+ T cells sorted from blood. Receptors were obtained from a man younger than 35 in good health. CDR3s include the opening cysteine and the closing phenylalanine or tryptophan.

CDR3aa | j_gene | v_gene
CASSPAGFSDNEKLFF | TRBJ1-4 | TRBV5-1
CASSELYGTEAFF | TRBJ1-1 | TRBV10-2
CASSQEGQGASETQYF | TRBJ2-5 | TRBV4-3
CSVEAVNYGYTF | TRBJ1-2 | TRBV29-1
CASSHDRATEKLFF | TRBJ1-4 | TRBV18
CASSFRDPRTDTQYF | TRBJ2-3 | TRBV5-1
CASSLQGIGNTIYF | TRBJ1-3 | TRBV28
CASSSGGSFNEKLFF | TRBJ1-4 | TRBV5-4
CAILRRLPNTGELFF | TRBJ2-2 | TRBV6-1
CASSPGLAGAGDETQYF | TRBJ2-5 | TRBV5-1
CASSTGLAGGPYEQYF | TRBJ2-7 | TRBV7-2
CAWSEQHNQPQHF | TRBJ1-5 | TRBV30
CASISSLSNYGYTF | TRBJ1-2 | TRBV25-1
CASSLWGDRVNGYTF | TRBJ1-2 | TRBV28
CASSEFRGGYGYTF | TRBJ1-2 | TRBV6-1
CAWIGTGNSPLHF | TRBJ1-6 | TRBV30
CASSIAAGLYEQYF | TRBJ2-7 | TRBV19
CASSQEGFTGGSEKLFF | TRBJ1-4 | TRBV4-3
CASSAAGLLGEKLFF | TRBJ1-4 | TRBV7-9
CASSDSHIGWGYGYTF | TRBJ1-2 | TRBV6-1
CASSLMGSSYEQYF | TRBJ2-7 | TRBV7-8
CATSRDAGYEQYF | TRBJ2-7 | TRBV15
CASSLVDDVWANEKLFF | TRBJ1-4 | TRBV7-9
CASSWGEKGNTEAFF | TRBJ1-1 | TRBV23-1
CAISESGLAGNEQFF | TRBJ2-1 | TRBV10-3
CASSGARLGEQFF | TRBJ2-1 | TRBV18
CASSSLAGGHNEQFF | TRBJ2-1 | TRBV6-5
CASRIAGTDTQYF | TRBJ2-3 | TRBV6-5
CASSLGTSGSHEQFF | TRBJ2-1 | TRBV5-1
CASSSGTGNTIYF | TRBJ1-3 | TRBV6-5
CASTRGMEQLGEKLFF | TRBJ1-4 | TRBV2
CASSTTALANTEAFF | TRBJ1-1 | TRBV6-5
CASRGRYSYEQYF | TRBJ2-7 | TRBV6-6
CASSVTGNYNEQFF | TRBJ2-1 | TRBV9
CASSGGTTGSSGANVLTF | TRBJ2-6 | TRBV5-1
CASSFATGVGNEQFF | TRBJ2-1 | TRBV7-7
CAISPTSVGDNEQFF | TRBJ2-1 | TRBV10-3
CASKTQVNQPQHF | TRBJ1-5 | TRBV28
CASSLTLGDTGELFF | TRBJ2-2 | TRBV18
CAWSRGTGRTAEQYF | TRBJ2-7 | TRBV30
CASSPSDRGLEQYF | TRBJ2-7 | TRBV28
CASSLSHGNTEAFF | TRBJ1-1 | TRBV27
CSAPDAPEAFF | TRBJ1-1 | TRBV20-1
CASRPLLWQRNTIYF | TRBJ1-3 | TRBV6-5
CASSSPSTDTQYF | TRBJ2-3 | TRBV6-6
CASSPTTGAQETQYF | TRBJ2-5 | TRBV7-7
CASSPAPGQLYGYTF | TRBJ1-2 | TRBV18
CAISESPGRNYEQYF | TRBJ2-7 | TRBV10-3
CASSLGAGGFTDTQYF | TRBJ2-3 | TRBV11-2
CASSVDQGLAEIAGELFF | TRBJ2-2 | TRBV9
CASSFQPSTDTQYF | TRBJ2-3 | TRBV7-3
CASSHGTSGGFSYNEQFF | TRBJ2-1 | TRBV4-3
CASMAADPTRSYEQYF | TRBJ2-7 | TRBV5-1